The rows below give T cell receptor beta chains drawn from one sample of a study of blood T cell repertoires in COVID-19. Only in-frame clones appear in the TCRdb table, and some are missing; sequencing was by immunoSEQ multiplex PCR. The sample holds 68,000 or so clones, about 87% seen once. The sample consisted of peripheral blood. These receptor sequences come from a woman in her 70s with acute or convalescent COVID-19. The CDR3 runs from the conserved cysteine through the conserved F or W. D genes are given only for firm matches. Rows give clone size only sometimes, using once, few, many, or a class for an expanded clone.

j_call d_call v_call clone_size cdr3_aa cdr3_nt
TRBJ1-1 NA TRBV7-9 NA CASSLGREVPEAFF TGTGCCAGCAGCTTAGGCAGGGAGGTCCCTGAAGCTTTCTTT
TRBJ2-1 NA TRBV19 NA CASSMTGVAYNEQFF TGTGCCAGTAGTATGACAGGCGTCGCCTACAATGAGCAGTTCTTC
TRBJ2-1 NA TRBV7-8 NA CASSLLVLANEQFF TGTGCCAGCAGCCTCCTAGTATTAGCAAATGAGCAGTTCTTC
TRBJ2-7 NA TRBV5-8 NA CASSLANGLIAYEQYF TGTGCCAGCAGCTTGGCCAATGGGCTCATAGCCTACGAGCAGTACTTC
TRBJ1-1 TRBD1 TRBV18 NA CASSRGQVDTEAFF TGTGCCAGCTCTCGGGGACAGGTGGATACTGAAGCTTTCTTT
TRBJ1-2 NA TRBV10-3 NA CAISAGPGYGYTF TGTGCCATCAGCGCGGGGCCGGGATATGGCTACACCTTC
TRBJ2-7 NA TRBV18 NA CASSPESYEQYF TGTGCCAGCTCGCCCGAGAGCTACGAGCAGTACTTC
TRBJ1-1 NA TRBV18 NA CASTQNTEAFF TGTGCCAGTACACAGAACACTGAAGCTTTCTTT
TRBJ1-4 NA TRBV28 NA CASSRTGSNEKLFF TGTGCCAGCAGTCGCACAGGGAGTAATGAAAAACTGTTTTTT
TRBJ1-1 NA TRBV2 NA CASSNVGRNTEAFF TGTGCCAGCAGCAATGTGGGGCGTAACACTGAAGCTTTCTTT
TRBJ1-1 TRBD1 TRBV19 once CASSPGTALRAFF TGTGCCAGTAGTCCCGGGACAGCCCTACGGGCTTTCTTT
TRBJ1-2 TRBD1 TRBV2 NA CASSVTGQGVGYTF TGTGCCAGCAGCGTTACGGGACAGGGGGTTGGCTACACCTTC
TRBJ1-1 TRBD1 TRBV29-1 NA CSVYAGGNTEAFF TGCAGCGTCTACGCAGGGGGCAACACTGAAGCTTTCTTT
TRBJ1-5 TRBD1 TRBV18 NA CASSPGQGDNQPQHF TGTGCCAGCTCCCCAGGACAGGGAGACAATCAGCCCCAGCATTTT
TRBJ1-6 TRBD1 TRBV6-5 NA CASRDRVGSPLHF TGTGCCAGCAGAGACAGGGTCGGGTCACCCCTCCACTTT
TRBJ2-2 TRBD1 TRBV5-1 once CASSSQGAANTGELFF TGCGCCAGCAGCTCACAGGGGGCCGCGAACACCGGGGAGCTGTTTTTT
TRBJ2-1 NA TRBV3-1/TRBV3-2 NA CASSQDMDSNYNEQFF TGTGCCAGCAGCCAAGATATGGACAGCAACTACAATGAGCAGTTCTTC
TRBJ1-1 NA TRBV5-1 NA CANYTEAFF TGCGCCAACTACACTGAAGCTTTCTTT
TRBJ1-2 NA TRBV21-1 NA CASSKVKAAGRYGYTF TGTGCCAGCAGCAAAGTTAAGGCAGCGGGGCGCTATGGCTACACCTTC
TRBJ2-7 NA TRBV14 NA CASCPAGASVSYF TGTGCCAGCTGCCCGGCCGGAGCCTCAGTCTCGTACTTC
TRBJ1-5 TRBD1 TRBV24-1 NA CATSDSRDRGLHQPQHF TGTGCCACCAGTGACTCCAGGGACAGGGGGCTCCATCAGCCCCAGCATTTT
TRBJ1-1 NA TRBV3-1/TRBV3-2 NA CASSQLGGDSEAFF TGTGCCAGCAGCCAACTAGGAGGGGATAGTGAAGCTTTCTTT
TRBJ1-1 NA TRBV28 NA CASSLTGSEAFF TGTGCCAGCAGTTTAACAGGATCAGAAGCTTTCTTT
TRBJ1-5 NA TRBV5-8 NA CASSLVVIQPQHF TGTGCCAGCAGCCTGGTAGTCATTCAGCCCCAGCATTTT
TRBJ2-3 TRBD2 TRBV2 NA CASSTSGGFTDTQYF TGTGCCAGCAGTACTAGCGGGGGGTTTACAGATACGCAGTATTTT
TRBJ1-1 NA TRBV6-2/TRBV6-3 few CASSYSGTMRTFF TGTGCCAGCAGTTACTCCGGGACAATGAGGACTTTCTTT
TRBJ1-2 TRBD1 TRBV9 NA CASSKRDSRVYGYTF TGTGCCAGCAGCAAACGGGACAGTAGGGTTTATGGCTACACCTTC
TRBJ2-1 TRBD1 TRBV27 NA CASSLFPTQGARNEQFF TGTGCCAGCAGTTTATTCCCCACCCAGGGGGCGAGAAATGAGCAGTTCTTC
TRBJ2-1 NA TRBV4-1 NA CASSQGVVRAREQFF TGCGCCAGCAGCCAAGGGGTCGTCAGGGCCCGGGAGCAGTTCTTC
TRBJ1-1 NA TRBV5-1 NA CASSQNTEAFF TGCGCCAGCAGCCAAAACACTGAAGCTTTCTTT
TRBJ2-7 NA TRBV6-5 NA CASSRQGLSSYEQYF TGTGCCAGCAGTAGACAGGGACTTAGCTCCTACGAGCAGTACTTC
TRBJ2-1 TRBD2 TRBV28 NA CASIASGINEQFF TGTGCCAGCATCGCTAGCGGCATCAATGAGCAGTTCTTC
TRBJ1-6 TRBD1 TRBV2 NA CASIPDRGNSPLHF TGTGCCAGCATTCCGGACAGGGGAAATTCACCCCTCCACTTT
TRBJ1-1 NA TRBV9 NA CASSPPRYTEAFF TGTGCCAGCAGCCCCCCCCGGTACACTGAAGCTTTCTTT
TRBJ2-7 TRBD2 TRBV5-5 NA CASSLKPTSGAYEQYF TGTGCCAGCAGCTTGAAACCGACTAGCGGGGCCTACGAGCAGTACTTC
TRBJ2-3 TRBD2 TRBV11-1 NA CASSSTSGGVDTQYF TGTGCCAGCAGCTCGACTAGCGGGGGAGTAGATACGCAGTATTTT
TRBJ1-1 NA TRBV6-1 NA CASSETVFMNTEAFF TGTGCCAGCAGTGAGACAGTTTTTATGAACACTGAAGCTTTCTTT
TRBJ1-2 NA TRBV27 NA CASRTGGDGYTF TGTGCCAGCAGGACCGGGGGGGACGGCTACACCTTC
TRBJ2-1 NA TRBV5-1 NA CASSFTESSYNEQFF TGCGCCAGCAGTTTTACAGAGAGCTCCTACAATGAGCAGTTCTTC
TRBJ2-1 TRBD1 TRBV7-9 NA CASSLDGDRGYNEQFF TGTGCCAGCAGCTTAGATGGGGACAGGGGGTACAATGAGCAGTTCTTC
TRBJ1-1 TRBD1 TRBV6-5 once CASSWTGNTEAFF TGTGCCAGCAGCTGGACAGGGAACACTGAAGCTTTCTTT
TRBJ2-5 NA TRBV6-1 NA CASSERWGRETQYF TGTGCCAGCAGTGAACGATGGGGGAGGGAGACCCAGTACTTC